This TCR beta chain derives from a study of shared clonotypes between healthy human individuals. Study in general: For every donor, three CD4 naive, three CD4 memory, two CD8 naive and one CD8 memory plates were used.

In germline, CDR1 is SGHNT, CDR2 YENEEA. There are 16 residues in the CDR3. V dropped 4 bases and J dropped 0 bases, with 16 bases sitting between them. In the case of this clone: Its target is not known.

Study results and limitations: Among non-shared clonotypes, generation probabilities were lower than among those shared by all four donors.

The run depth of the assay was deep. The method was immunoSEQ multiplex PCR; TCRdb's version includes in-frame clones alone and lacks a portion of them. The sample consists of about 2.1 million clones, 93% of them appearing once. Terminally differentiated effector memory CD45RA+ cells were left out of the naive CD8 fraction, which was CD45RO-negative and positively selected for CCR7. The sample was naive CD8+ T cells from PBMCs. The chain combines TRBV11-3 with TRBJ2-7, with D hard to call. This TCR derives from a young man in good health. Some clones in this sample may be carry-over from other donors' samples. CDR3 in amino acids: CASSSIRPVSSYEQYF. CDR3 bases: TGTGCCAGCAGCTCAATTCGCCCCGTGAGCTCCTACGAGCAGTACTTC. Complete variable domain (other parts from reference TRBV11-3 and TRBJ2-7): EAGVVQSPRYKIIEKKQPVAFWCNPISGHNTLYWYLQNLGQGPELLIRYENEEAVDDSQLPKDRFSAERLKGVDSTLKIQPAELGDSAVYLCASSSIRPVSSYEQYFGPGTRLTVT.